Listed here is a single TCR beta chain. Its target is not known. The sample comes from a study of T cells expressing NK-cell markers. The germline V gene encodes CDR1 ENHRY and CDR2 SYGVKD. This CDR3 comprises 15 residues. Study-wide results and limits: Several donors' CD3+CD56-NKG2C+ cells were dominated by the same clonotypes.

cDNA encoding TCR beta was synthesized via 5'RACE template switching incorporating UMIs. For each CDR3 protein, TCRdb gives one entry from its re-call of the 5' RACE reads, without DNA. This sample's table has about 150,000 distinct CDR3 sequences. The origin of this receptor is a man aged 18 to 29 in good health. The rearrangement links TRBV10-3 to TRBJ1-3. Input material: blood T cells: a sorted CD56 or NKG2C T cell subset, CD4+ or CD8+ T cells, or bulk PBMC T cells (not recorded which). CDR3 loop: CAISESGSTGNTIYF.